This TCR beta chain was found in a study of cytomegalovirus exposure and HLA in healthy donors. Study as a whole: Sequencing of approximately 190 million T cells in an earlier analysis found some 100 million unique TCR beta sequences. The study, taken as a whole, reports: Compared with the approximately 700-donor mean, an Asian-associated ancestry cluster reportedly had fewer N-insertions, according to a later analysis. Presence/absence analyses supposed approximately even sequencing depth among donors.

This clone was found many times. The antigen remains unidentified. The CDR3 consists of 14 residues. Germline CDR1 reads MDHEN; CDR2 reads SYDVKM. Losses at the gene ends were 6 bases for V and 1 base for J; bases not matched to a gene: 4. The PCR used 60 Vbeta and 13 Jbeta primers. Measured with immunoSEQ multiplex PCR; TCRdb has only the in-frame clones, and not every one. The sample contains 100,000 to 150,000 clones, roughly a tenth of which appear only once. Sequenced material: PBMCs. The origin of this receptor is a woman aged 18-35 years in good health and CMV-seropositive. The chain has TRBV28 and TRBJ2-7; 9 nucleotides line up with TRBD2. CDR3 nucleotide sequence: TGTGCCAGCAGAGAGACTAGCGGTTCCTACGAGCAGTACTTC. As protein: CASRETSGSYEQYF.